Below, 29 T cell receptor beta chains from the same sample are listed, as sequenced in a study of cytomegalovirus exposure and HLA in healthy donors (TCRdb year 2017). Library method: the immunoSEQ multiplex PCR assay. The multiplex PCR relied on a mix of 60 forward primers for TCR Vbeta segments and 13 reverse primers for TCR Jbeta segments. The table comes from immuneACCESS by way of TCRdb, which keeps in-frame sequences with V and J called. Part of the clones is missing from these tables; in studies checked, under half for an unresolved V gene and the rest for unknown reasons. The sample yields around 190,000 clones; roughly 80% were counted once. The ten largest make up 5.7% of the sample. Material: PBMCs. These receptors were obtained from a man aged 40-55 years in good health and CMV-seronegative.

V and J are TRBV18 and TRBJ1-5, with TRBD1 matching 12 bases. Trimming at V came to 2 bases and at J to 3 bases, leaving 2 bases not matched to a gene. This CDR3 is 16 amino acids long. Looked up from germline, CDR1 is KGHSH and CDR2 is LQKENI. The CDR3 nucleotides read TGTGCCAGCTCACCAGGGACAGGGGGCCTCAATCAGCCCCAGCATTTT. Its protein is CASSPGTGGLNQPQHF. Complete variable domain (other parts from reference TRBV18 and TRBJ1-5): NAGVMQNPRHLVRRRGQEARLRCSPMKGHSHVYWYRQLPEEGLKFMVYLQKENIIDESGMPKERFSAEFPKEGPSILRIQQVVRGDSAAYFCASSPGTGGLNQPQHFGDGTRLSIL.

This clone was counted between two and nine times. This rearrangement joins TRBV7-2 to TRBJ2-7, with 8 bases matching TRBD2. CDR1 is SGHTA, CDR2 FQGNSA, per germline. The J segment lost 2 bases and the V segment lost 4 bases, leaving 10 bases of the junction unmatched. This CDR3 is built from 16 residues. The CDR3 sequence: CASSSQSGGSTYEQYF. DNA for the CDR3: TGTGCCAGCAGCTCGCAAAGCGGGGGAAGTACCTACGAGCAGTACTTC.

CDR3 sequence (DNA): TGTGCCAGCTCACCCTCGGCCGGGGGGAATCAGCCCCAGCATTTT. Translated, it gives CASSPSAGGNQPQHF. The chain uses TRBV18 and TRBJ1-5, with D possibly TRBD1 on 5 matching bases. The CDR3 contains 15 residues. In germline, CDR1 is KGHSH, CDR2 LQKENI. The V gene lost 3 bases and the J gene lost 4 bases, with 13 bases spanning the gap.

The chain carries TRBV7-9 and TRBJ2-6; no clear D gene. CDR3 length equals 16 residues. The V end was cut by 5 bases, the J end by 4 bases, with 15 bases between. Germline CDR1 is SEHNR and CDR2 is FQNEAQ (reference sequence). CDR3: CASSRRPAPGANVLTF. CDR3 DNA: TGTGCCAGCAGCCGTCGGCCAGCGCCCGGGGCCAACGTCCTGACTTTC.

Only a few counts were recorded for this clone. V and J are TRBV5-1 and TRBJ2-7; unclear D gene. Between the trimmed V and J ends, which lost 1 base and 0 bases, there was a span of 11 bases. The CDR3 contains 15 residues. Per germline, CDR1 SGHRS and CDR2 YFSETQ. In nucleotides, the CDR3 is TGCGCCAGCAGCTTGTGGCAGGCGAGCTCCTACGAGCAGTACTTC. It translates to CASSLWQASSYEQYF.

The chain combines TRBV29-1 with TRBJ1-2; D remains unclear. Trimming pared 7 bases from V and 8 bases from J, leaving 14 bases between. The germline CDR1 and CDR2 sequences are SQVTM and ANQGSEA. CDR3 length equals 11 residues. The CDR3: CSAFAGGGYTF. The CDR3 DNA is TGCAGCGCCTTCGCTGGAGGGGGCTACACCTTC.

The rearrangement links TRBV4-3 to TRBJ2-4; tentative D call: TRBD2 (6 bases). The germline V gene has CDR1 LGHNA and CDR2 YSLEER. This CDR3 has 15 residues. V was pared by 0 bases and J by 4 bases, with 10 bases between. The CDR3 DNA follows: TGCGCCAGCAGCCAAGATCGGGGGACGAAAAACATTCAGTACTTC. Its protein is CASSQDRGTKNIQYF.

This clone has just a few counts. The genes are TRBV7-2 and TRBJ2-5; 9 bases map to TRBD2. This CDR3 is built from 18 residues. The germline V gene encodes CDR1 SGHTA and CDR2 FQGNSA. The trim removed 1 base at V and 4 bases at J, leaving 13 bases unmatched. Here the CDR3 DNA reads TGTGCCAGCAGCTTAGGGGGCAGCGGGAGGCCCCAGAGAGAGACCCAGTACTTC. Translating gives CASSLGGSGRPQRETQYF.

The chain combines TRBV19 with TRBJ2-7; 10 nucleotides agree with TRBD1. Trimming cost V 8 bases and J 2 bases; bases outside gene matches: 9. Germline CDR1 and CDR2: LNHDA and SQIVND (reference sequence). The CDR3 runs to 15 residues. The CDR3 coding sequence is TGTGCCAGTGCCCCCGGGACAGGGGCCGCCTACGAGCAGTACTTC. Amino acids: CASAPGTGAAYEQYF. The full variable domain, with the rest looked up from reference TRBV19 and TRBJ2-7, is DGGITQSPKYLFRKEGQNVTLSCEQNLNHDAMYWYRQDPGQGLRLIYYSQIVNDFQKGDIAEGYSVSREKKESFPLTVTSAQKNPTAFYLCASAPGTGAAYEQYFGPGTRLTVT.

The chain uses TRBV25-1 and TRBJ2-1, with D perhaps TRBD1 (6 bases). CDR3 length: 14 residues. Looked up from germline, CDR1 is MGHDK and CDR2 is SYGVNS. V shed 3 bases and J shed 9 bases, with 15 bases lying between them. The CDR3 nucleotides read TGTGCCAGCAGTGATTACAGGGCAAGAGGTGAGCAGTTCTTC. The encoded protein is CASSDYRARGEQFF. Based on the CDR3 plus reference TRBV25-1 and TRBJ2-1, the full variable domain is EADIYQTPRYLVIGTGKKITLECSQTMGHDKMYWYQQDPGMELHLIHYSYGVNSTEKGDLSSESTVSRIRTEHFPLTLESARPSHTSQYLCASSDYRARGEQFFGPGTRLTVL.

The chain combines TRBV19 with TRBJ1-1; the D gene is possibly TRBD1 (5 bases). The CDR3 spans 11 residues. Germline CDR1 and CDR2: LNHDA and SQIVND (reference sequence). Trimming removed 7 bases from V and 8 bases from J, with 11 bases in between. CDR3 sequence: CASTGGWEAFF. DNA for the CDR3: TGTGCCAGTACTGGGGGGTGGGAAGCTTTCTTT.

The V and J genes are TRBV6-1 and TRBJ1-2, with a possible D match to TRBD1 (5 bases). The V gene lost 6 bases and the J gene lost 3 bases, with 14 bases spanning the gap. This CDR3 spans 14 amino acids. Germline V lookup: CDR1 MNHNS, CDR2 SASEGT. The CDR3 region has the DNA TGTGCCAGCAGAAGACAGACAGATTACTATGGCTACACCTTC. Protein sequence: CASRRQTDYYGYTF.

The J gene is TRBJ2-7, the V gene TRBV18; 8 nucleotides agree with TRBD1. V trimming: 8 bases; J trimming: 2 bases; junction bases outside the gene matches: 5. The CDR3 extends over 13 amino acids. Germline-derived CDR1 and CDR2 are KGHSH and LQKENI. CDR3 region: CASTGQVTYEQYF. The CDR3 DNA reads TGTGCCAGCACGGGACAGGTGACCTACGAGCAGTACTTC.

V and J are TRBV19 and TRBJ2-3; D is perhaps TRBD2 (6 bases). Trimming shortened V by 6 bases and J by 2 bases, and 12 bases separated the two germline ends. The CDR3 spans 14 residues. Germline V gene lookup returns CDR1 LNHDA and CDR2 SQIVND (reference sequence). Here the CDR3 reads CASREGPDTDTQYF. CDR3 nucleotides: TGTGCCAGTAGGGAGGGCCCGGACACAGATACGCAGTATTTT. Full variable domain (rest looked up from reference TRBV19 and TRBJ2-3): DGGITQSPKYLFRKEGQNVTLSCEQNLNHDAMYWYRQDPGQGLRLIYYSQIVNDFQKGDIAEGYSVSREKKESFPLTVTSAQKNPTAFYLCASREGPDTDTQYFGPGTRLTVL.

This clone was detected only a few times. The rearrangement links TRBV4-3 to TRBJ2-1; TRBD1 agrees at 7 bases. Per the germline V gene, CDR1 is LGHNA and CDR2 is YSLEER. CDR3 length: 14 residues. Trimming at V came to 4 bases and at J to 5 bases, leaving 5 bases not matched to a gene. The CDR3 spells CASSPGQVDNEQFF. The CDR3 DNA is TGCGCCAGCAGCCCAGGACAGGTAGACAATGAGCAGTTCTTC.

The chain combines TRBV30 with TRBJ2-1; 12 bases agree with TRBD2. Germline V gene data show CDR1 as GTSNPN and CDR2 as SVGIG (reference sequence). This CDR3 spans 16 amino acids. The J segment lost 2 bases and the V segment lost 4 bases, leaving 6 bases of the junction unmatched. In DNA form, the CDR3 reads TGTGCCTGGACCCAGACTAGCGGGAGCACCTACAATGAGCAGTTCTTC. Protein: CAWTQTSGSTYNEQFF.

The V and J genes are TRBV29-1 and TRBJ1-1; D is ambiguous. The CDR3 runs to 13 residues. Between the trimmed V and J ends, which lost 7 bases and 1 base, there was a span of 13 bases. Germline loops: CDR1 SQVTM, CDR2 ANQGSEA. CDR3 sequence: CSAQGGPNTEAFF. The CDR3 DNA sequence: TGCAGCGCCCAAGGAGGACCGAACACTGAAGCTTTCTTT.

The chain joins TRBV27 to TRBJ2-2; TRBD2 aligns across 11 bases. The CDR3 has 18 residues. V was pared by 4 bases and J by 3 bases, with 10 bases of the junction left unmatched. CDR1 and CDR2 from the germline V gene are MNHEY and SMNVEV (reference sequence). CDR3 residues: CASSSSLLAGADTGELFF. The CDR3 nucleotides are TGTGCCAGCAGTTCGTCATTACTAGCGGGGGCGGACACCGGGGAGCTGTTTTTT.

This clone was observed once. This rearrangement joins TRBV5-1 to TRBJ2-2; D possibly corresponds to TRBD1 (6 bases). Germline CDR1 reads SGHRS; CDR2 reads YFSETQ. V was shortened by 4 bases and J by 0 bases, with 10 bases between the two germline ends. CDR3 size: 15 residues. CDR3 nucleotides: TGCGCCAGCAGCCAGGACAGTCCGAACACCGGGGAGCTGTTTTTT. Translating gives CASSQDSPNTGELFF.

The chain employs TRBV6-5 and TRBJ1-1, with a weak D call TRBD1 (5 bases). Germline assignment: CDR1 MNHEY and CDR2 SVGAGI. The V end lost 6 bases, the J end lost 4 bases, and 15 bases lay between the germline ends. The CDR3 is 14 residues long. As DNA, the CDR3 is TGTGCCAGCAGGAGCCCAGGGAGGATCACTGAAGCTTTCTTT. Protein: CASRSPGRITEAFF.

In its sample, this clone was seen a few times. This sequence joins TRBV7-2 and TRBJ1-1; D may be TRBD1 (5 bases). The CDR3 loop spans 14 amino acids. CDR1 is SGHTA and CDR2 is FQGNSA in the germline V gene. Trimming removed 0 bases at V and 11 bases at J, with 16 bases between. CDR3 nucleotide sequence: TGTGCCAGCAGCTTAGCGTGGGGAAACCGGGGGGCTTTCTTT. Translated: CASSLAWGNRGAFF.

The CDR3 here is CASSYGGAPDTQYF. In DNA form, the CDR3 reads TGTGCCAGCAGCTACGGGGGGGCCCCAGATACGCAGTATTTT. The rearrangement joins TRBV14 to TRBJ2-3; 8 bases are a match to TRBD2. The CDR3 has 14 residues. With 5 bases clipped from V and 4 bases from J, the junction kept 5 bases outside the gene matches. Germline CDR1 and CDR2: SGHDN and FVKESK.

V gene TRBV7-2 combines with J gene TRBJ1-2, with D possibly being TRBD1 (6 bases). CDR1 and CDR2 (germline): SGHTA, FQGNSA. The V end was cut by 2 bases, the J end by 4 bases, with 14 bases between. There are 15 residues in the CDR3. CDR3 sequence reads: CASSLRGGLAYGYTF. CDR3 nucleotide sequence: TGTGCCAGCAGCTTACGCGGGGGGCTAGCCTATGGCTACACCTTC.

The V call is TRBV7-6, the J call TRBJ2-1, with D possibly being TRBD2 (7 bases). The CDR3 has 15 residues. Per germline, CDR1 SGHVS and CDR2 FNYEAQ. The V gene lost 5 bases and the J gene lost 7 bases, with 18 bases spanning the gap. The CDR3 DNA follows: TGTGCCAGCAGCCAGGGGACTATGAAGAGGAATGAGCAGTTCTTC. Protein sequence: CASSQGTMKRNEQFF. Looking up the rest from reference TRBV7-6 and TRBJ2-1 gives the full variable domain: GAGVSQSPRYKVTKRGQDVALRCDPISGHVSLYWYRQALGQGPEFLTYFNYEAQQDKSGLPNDRFSAERPEGSISTLTIQRTEQRDSAMYRCASSQGTMKRNEQFFGPGTRLTVL.

Turning to this clone: At one boundary the junction diverges from the germline segment, which might be a read error. The CDR3 nucleotides read TGTGCCTGGAACCGGCAGGGGCCCGTTCACATCTTC. This translates into CAWNRQGPVHIF. The genes are TRBV30 and TRBJ1-2; tentative D call: TRBD1 (6 bases). CDR3 length: 12 amino acids. Germline V gene lookup returns CDR1 GTSNPN and CDR2 SVGIG (reference sequence).

This rearrangement joins TRBV29-1 to TRBJ2-5; 8 bases fit TRBD2. After removal of 6 bases from V and 1 base from J, the junction contained 19 bases not matched to a gene. Germline assignment: CDR1 SQVTM and CDR2 ANQGSEA. The CDR3 is 18 residues long. CDR3 in DNA: TGCAGCGTCCCCGGATGGAGGCCTAGCGGGCTTCTCCAAGAGACCCAGTACTTC. Translation: CSVPGWRPSGLLQETQYF.

The CDR3 coding sequence is TGCGCCAGCAGCGCAATGGACAGGGGCAATGAGCAGTTCTTC. Translating gives CASSAMDRGNEQFF. The chain links TRBV5-1 to TRBJ2-1, with 9 bases lining up with TRBD1. The junction had 5 bases not matched to a gene; V was cut back by 4 bases and J by 6 bases. From germline, CDR1 is SGHRS and CDR2 YFSETQ. The CDR3 is 14 residues long. The full variable domain, in which reference TRBV5-1 and TRBJ2-1 provide the parts outside the CDR3, is KAGVTQTPRYLIKTRGQQVTLSCSPISGHRSVSWYQQTPGQGLQFLFEYFSETQRNKGNFPGRFSGRQFSNSRSEMNVSTLELGDSALYLCASSAMDRGNEQFFGPGTRLTVL.

This clone was observed once. The rearrangement links TRBV2 to TRBJ1-1; D is unclear. The CDR3 has 13 amino acids. The V end lost 6 bases, the J end lost 0 bases, and 8 bases lay between the germline ends. The V gene's germline CDR1 is SNHLY and CDR2 FYNNEI. The DNA of the CDR3 is TGTGCCAGCAGCCCCGAGATGAACACTGAAGCTTTCTTT. This sequence encodes CASSPEMNTEAFF.

This clone was observed a single time. This chain joins TRBV14 and TRBJ2-2, with TRBD2 matching 9 bases. V was pared by 0 bases and J by 6 bases, with 8 bases of the junction left unmatched. The germline V gene encodes CDR1 SGHDN and CDR2 FVKESK. The CDR3 spans 17 residues. The CDR3 here is CASSQDIGVAGAGELFF. The CDR3 bases are TGTGCCAGCAGCCAAGATATCGGGGTAGCGGGAGCCGGGGAGCTGTTTTTT. The full variable domain, in which reference TRBV14 and TRBJ2-2 provide the parts outside the CDR3, is EAGVTQFPSHSVIEKGQTVTLRCDPISGHDNLYWYRRVMGKEIKFLLHFVKESKQDESGMPNNRFLAERTGGTYSTLKVQPAELEDSGVYFCASSQDIGVAGAGELFFGEGSRLTVL.